This TCR beta chain was recorded in a study of blood T cell repertoires in COVID-19. As for the study in general: There were acute and convalescent COVID-19 samples, and they came from the United States, Italy and Spain. Sample material is recorded as cDNA or gDNA derived from T cells, B-cell-depleted T cells, or PBMCs.

Participant age was roughly 18 to 90 years, and participants resided in fewer than 30 US areas. Participants were placed into cohorts based on the clinical history they reported. The CDR3 runs to 16 residues. Germline CDR1 is LGHNA and CDR2 is YSLEER. V was cut by 1 base and J by 3 bases, with 12 bases left in between. The data were produced by immunoSEQ multiplex PCR, yet TCRdb's version contains in-frame clones alone and is incomplete. Here the sample spans 300,000 to 350,000 clones, approximately 86% being singletons. The rearrangement uses TRBV4-3 and TRBJ1-4; possibly TRBD1 for D (6 bases). Sequenced material: PBMCs or T cells enriched from blood (not recorded which). The sequence came from a woman between 18 and 29 years old who had recovered from COVID-19. The CDR3 loop reads CASSQVGGGPNEKLFF. The CDR3 nucleotides read TGCGCCAGCAGCCAAGTAGGGGGAGGGCCTAATGAAAAACTGTTTTTT.